Detailed here is one TCR beta chain. This clone was counted a few times. Its antigen has not been determined. There are no base qualities to consult, and no much larger clone falls within one base. These data belong to a study of control samples from healthy donors and cancer patients (dated by TCRdb to the early 2020s). Between the V and J ends, shortened by 5 bases and 1 base respectively, the junction contains 8 bases. The CDR3, from cysteine to phenylalanine, totals 13 residues. The read is trimmed to its CDR3 DNA, 39 bases read in frame from base 1. The CDR1 and CDR2 encoded by the germline V gene are SGHTA and FQGTGA. Libraries were constructed by the immunoSEQ multiplex PCR assay. TCRdb took this table from immuneACCESS and kept in-frame rearrangements with V and J called. Such tables lack part of the clones; where checked against another copy, unresolved V genes explain under half of the gap, and the rest is unexplained. The table for this sample lists about 82,000 clones; over 75% of them were counted only once. The ten largest clones capture more than 15% of the sample.

The chain links TRBV7-3 with TRBJ2-5, with TRBD2 tentatively as D gene (6 bases match). Source material: blood. The TCR was taken from a man aged 50-59 years in good health. CDR3 reads: CASSQTSQETQYF. The base sequence is TGTGCCAGCAGCCAGACTAGCCAAGAGACCCAGTACTTC.